This T cell receptor beta chain was captured in a study of T cell responses to AZD1222 COVID-19 vaccine. Clones were sequenced by immunoSEQ multiplex PCR, and TCRdb holds only the in-frame ones, with some missing. This sample has over 110,000 clones, with 80% to 95% found just once. The TCR sequence derives from an adult in good health. The sequenced sample was peripheral blood, obtained on day 0 of AZD1222 vaccination.

The CDR3 DNA follows: TGCGCCAGCAGAATGAGGGGGGCCCGTAACACTGAAGCTTTCTTT. As protein: CASRMRGARNTEAFF. The chain joins TRBV5-1 to TRBJ1-1, with D possibly TRBD1 on 6 matching bases. V lost 5 bases, J lost 2 bases, and 16 bases lay in between. Germline CDR1 SGHRS, CDR2 YFSETQ. CDR3 length: 15 residues.